The TCR beta chain under discussion was sequenced for a study of OX40 agonist ivuxolimab in advanced cancers. Looking at the study overall: Ivuxolimab, which targeted the costimulatory receptor OX40 (CD134), was an agonistic, fully human IgG2 monoclonal antibody. Intravenous ivuxolimab was administered to patients every 2 weeks at six dose levels: 0.01, 0.1, 0.3, 1.5, 3 and 10 mg/kg. Among the approximately 50 dose-escalation patients, around 20 had hepatocellular carcinoma, roughly 15 melanoma, 9 renal cell carcinoma and 9 head and neck cancer. A male proportion of 70% to 90% and a mean age of roughly 55 years, ranging from roughly 23 to 90, were recorded for the dose-escalation cohort. Prior anti-PD-1, anti-PD-L1 or anti-CTLA-4 therapy was permitted, and checkpoint inhibitors had been received by around 39% of dose-escalation patients. Partial responses occurred in three dose-escalation patients, of whom one had hepatocellular carcinoma and two had cutaneous melanoma. Peripheral TCRbeta sequencing aimed to test whether ivuxolimab altered TCR sequence diversity and caused clonal T-cell expansion. The paper covers the monotherapy dose-escalation part of the phase I ivuxolimab trial, which included N of about 50 patients.

Genomic DNA was extracted from sorted cells for sequencing of the TCRbeta CDR3 region. The immunoSEQ Assay was used to sequence the TCRbeta CDR3 regions. This is the immuneACCESS table as TCRdb keeps it, with only in-frame sequences that have V and J called. A part of the clones is gone; compared with another copy, unresolved V genes explain less than half, and the rest is unexplained. The sample contains 30,000 to 40,000 clones, roughly 80% of them found a single time. The ten most abundant clones make up less than 25% of the sample. Patients with a history of autoimmune disease or receiving systemic immunosuppression were excluded from the trial. Peripheral blood for TCR sequencing was collected from all dose cohorts at baseline, on cycle 4 day 1, and on cycle 7 day 1. Samples were obtained from an open-label, multicenter, first-in-human phase I dose-escalation trial of ivuxolimab. Adults with locally advanced or metastatic melanoma, renal cell, hepatocellular, or head and neck squamous cell carcinoma were enrolled in the trial. CD4+ and CD8+ T cells were sorted separately from peripheral blood before TCR sequencing.

Broader findings and caveats from the paper: The antigen specificity of the clonally expanded peripheral T cells was not determined. After ivuxolimab, CD8+ T cells had more expanded clones than CD4+ T cells on average. In the 0.1-3.0 mg/kg groups, partial responders were among the patients with the lowest normalized peripheral clonal expansion, particularly in CD8+ T cells. Clonal expansion of both CD4+ and CD8+ blood T cells was observed from baseline to week 6 at doses 0.1 to 3.0 mg/kg. Low levels of normalized T-cell clonal expansion were also seen in some patients who did not respond.

This clone was counted once. The specificity of this receptor is unknown. It has no much larger one-base neighbor in the sample; base qualities were not kept. The TCR comes from an adult with an advanced solid tumor such as melanoma, head and neck, liver or kidney cancer. This specimen was CD4+ or CD8+ T cells sorted from blood, taken in a trial of the OX40 agonist ivuxolimab.

The CDR3 region: CASSYGTEIGGDTQYF. The sequenced DNA is TGTGCCAGCAGTTACGGTACGGAGATTGGGGGAGATACGCAGTATTTT. In this chain, TRBV28 is recombined with TRBJ2-3; the D call could be TRBD1 or TRBD2, with each sharing 5 bases. V and J lose 4 bases and 5 bases, and a span of 19 bases separates them. Looking up the germline V gene yields CDR1 MDHEN and CDR2 SYDVKM. There are 16 amino acids in the CDR3, from cysteine to phenylalanine inclusive. The kept DNA is CDR3 alone, 48 bases in frame from the first base.